This is a list of T cell receptor beta chains from one sample in a study of metastatic and nonmetastatic thyroid tumors. TCRdb re-analyzed the PCR reads using MiXCR. This table holds about 13,000 clones, 20% to 25% found once. The sequencing input was blood. The receptors were gathered from a female donor with papillary thyroid cancer or a benign thyroid nodule (not recorded which). Some clones in this sample may be carry-over from other donors' samples. Each CDR3 is given with its conserved first and last residue. Each record gives: clone size, CDR3 length, J gene, V gene, D gene, CDR3 DNA, CDR3 protein. A D gene is named only where the DNA matches it firmly. Not all rows give a size; the values are once, few, many and, for expanded clones, a class.

clone_size: medium-sized
cdr3_length: 15
j_call: TRBJ1-2
v_call: TRBV12-3/TRBV12-4
d_call: TRBD1
cdr3_nt: TGTGCCAGCAGTTTAGGCGGGACAGGTGTCTATGGCTACACCTTC
cdr3_aa: CASSLGGTGVYGYTF

clone_size: medium-sized
cdr3_length: 14
j_call: TRBJ2-5
v_call: TRBV6-1
d_call: -
cdr3_nt: TGTGCCAGCGACCCTTTGACAGCCCAAGAGACCCAGTACTTC
cdr3_aa: CASDPLTAQETQYF

clone_size: many
cdr3_length: 15
j_call: TRBJ2-1
v_call: TRBV11-2
d_call: TRBD2
cdr3_nt: TGTGCCAGCAGAATACCGGGACTAGCTTTCGATGAGCAGTTCTTC
cdr3_aa: CASRIPGLAFDEQFF

clone_size: -
cdr3_length: 15
j_call: TRBJ2-7
v_call: TRBV5-6
d_call: -
cdr3_nt: TGTGCCAGCAGCTTGGGACTGTTTCTAGTTTACGAGCAGTACTTC
cdr3_aa: CASSLGLFLVYEQYF

clone_size: medium-sized
cdr3_length: 14
j_call: TRBJ1-1
v_call: TRBV10-3
d_call: TRBD1
cdr3_nt: TGTGCCATCAGTGCACAACAGGGGGCGGCTGAAGCTTTCTTT
cdr3_aa: CAISAQQGAAEAFF

clone_size: -
cdr3_length: 18
j_call: TRBJ2-7
v_call: TRBV6-4
d_call: TRBD1
cdr3_nt: TGTGCCAGCAGTGATTGTACGATTAAGGGACAGGCGTCCTACGAGCAGTACTTT
cdr3_aa: CASSDCTIKGQASYEQYF

clone_size: -
cdr3_length: 17
j_call: TRBJ2-3
v_call: TRBV3-1
d_call: TRBD2
cdr3_nt: TGTGCCAGCAGCCCCTTATCTAGACTAGCGGGAAAATATACGCAGTATTTT
cdr3_aa: CASSPLSRLAGKYTQYF

clone_size: many
cdr3_length: 13
j_call: TRBJ2-1
v_call: TRBV30
d_call: -
cdr3_nt: TGTGCCTGGAGTGTTTCGGGATGGAATGAGCAGTTCTTC
cdr3_aa: CAWSVSGWNEQFF

clone_size: many
cdr3_length: 18
j_call: TRBJ1-6
v_call: TRBV18
d_call: TRBD1
cdr3_nt: TGTGCCAGCTCACCAGCGGGACAGGCGAGCTCCTATAATTCACCCCTCCACTTT
cdr3_aa: CASSPAGQASSYNSPLHF

clone_size: -
cdr3_length: 13
j_call: TRBJ2-7
v_call: TRBV20-1
d_call: -
cdr3_nt: TGCAGTGCTAGAGATGGGCTTACCTACGAGCAGTACTTC
cdr3_aa: CSARDGLTYEQYF

clone_size: many
cdr3_length: 17
j_call: TRBJ2-2
v_call: TRBV24-1
d_call: -
cdr3_nt: TGTGCCACCAGTGATTTAAGAGGAAACCTGAACACCGGGGAGCTGTTTTTT
cdr3_aa: CATSDLRGNLNTGELFF

clone_size: -
cdr3_length: 18
j_call: TRBJ2-6
v_call: TRBV6-6
d_call: -
cdr3_nt: TGTGTCAGCAGTTGGCATAGGACCCTCAGGTCTGTGGCCAACGTCCTGACTTTC
cdr3_aa: CVSSWHRTLRSVANVLTF

clone_size: medium-sized
cdr3_length: 16
j_call: TRBJ2-7
v_call: TRBV28
d_call: TRBD1
cdr3_nt: TGTGCCAGCAGTTCACCGGGACAGGGCAGCGGGTACGAGCAGTACTTC
cdr3_aa: CASSSPGQGSGYEQYF

clone_size: -
cdr3_length: 13
j_call: TRBJ2-7
v_call: TRBV5-1
d_call: TRBD1
cdr3_nt: TGCGCCAGCAGCTCCTATGGACAGGGTGAGCAGTACTTC
cdr3_aa: CASSSYGQGEQYF

clone_size: many
cdr3_length: 16
j_call: TRBJ1-1
v_call: TRBV11-1
d_call: -
cdr3_nt: TGTGCCAGCAGCCGTCGGGCCGACGGGGGAGGCACTGAAGCTTTCTTT
cdr3_aa: CASSRRADGGGTEAFF

clone_size: -
cdr3_length: 12
j_call: TRBJ2-7
v_call: TRBV5-6
d_call: -
cdr3_nt: TGTGCCAGCAGCTATGACAGTTACGAGCAGTACTTC
cdr3_aa: CASSYDSYEQYF

clone_size: few
cdr3_length: 13
j_call: TRBJ1-5
v_call: TRBV11-2
d_call: -
cdr3_nt: TGTGCCAGCAGCTTGGGATCAGGCCAGCCCCAGCATTTT
cdr3_aa: CASSLGSGQPQHF

clone_size: medium-sized
cdr3_length: 12
j_call: TRBJ1-2
v_call: TRBV28
d_call: -
cdr3_nt: TGTGCCACCACGGCAAATAACTATGGCTACACCTTC
cdr3_aa: CATTANNYGYTF

clone_size: few
cdr3_length: 13
j_call: TRBJ2-1
v_call: TRBV15
d_call: -
cdr3_nt: TGTGCCACCAACGGGAACAGCTACAATGAGCAGTTCTTC
cdr3_aa: CATNGNSYNEQFF

clone_size: -
cdr3_length: 13
j_call: TRBJ2-7
v_call: TRBV19
d_call: -
cdr3_nt: TGTGCCAGTAGCCCGGGACGCCACGGCGAGCAGTACTTC
cdr3_aa: CASSPGRHGEQYF

clone_size: -
cdr3_length: 14
j_call: TRBJ1-5
v_call: TRBV5-1
d_call: -
cdr3_nt: TGCGCCAGCAGCTCAGGGCAGGCCAGGGTGGCCCAGCATTTT
cdr3_aa: CASSSGQARVAQHF

clone_size: many
cdr3_length: 16
j_call: TRBJ2-1
v_call: TRBV7-8
d_call: TRBD1
cdr3_nt: TGTGCCAGCAGCTCGGGACAGGGGATGCGGGGCAATGAGCAGTTCTTC
cdr3_aa: CASSSGQGMRGNEQFF

clone_size: many
cdr3_length: 15
j_call: TRBJ1-1
v_call: TRBV4-1
d_call: TRBD1
cdr3_nt: TGCGCCAGCAGGCGAGGACAGGCGGGGAACACTGAAGCTTTCTTT
cdr3_aa: CASRRGQAGNTEAFF

clone_size: many
cdr3_length: 16
j_call: TRBJ2-2
v_call: TRBV11-1
d_call: TRBD2
cdr3_nt: TGTGCCAGCAGCTTAGGACTAGCGGTCTTAGGCGGGGAGCTGTTTTTT
cdr3_aa: CASSLGLAVLGGELFF

clone_size: many
cdr3_length: 13
j_call: TRBJ1-2
v_call: TRBV3-1
d_call: -
cdr3_nt: TGTGCCAGCAGTGACCCGACGGCGCCTGGCTACACCTTC
cdr3_aa: CASSDPTAPGYTF

clone_size: few
cdr3_length: 19
j_call: TRBJ2-1
v_call: TRBV28
d_call: TRBD2
cdr3_nt: TGTGCCATCCACCGACTGGGCCTAGGGCTAGCGGCCGTCTACAATGAGCAGTTCTTC
cdr3_aa: CAIHRLGLGLAAVYNEQFF

clone_size: few
cdr3_length: 15
j_call: TRBJ2-7
v_call: TRBV27
d_call: -
cdr3_nt: TGTGCCAGCAGTCCTACCGCCCCCTCCGGCTCCGAGCAGTACTTC
cdr3_aa: CASSPTAPSGSEQYF

clone_size: medium-sized
cdr3_length: 13
j_call: TRBJ1-2
v_call: TRBV28
d_call: -
cdr3_nt: TGTGCCAGCAGTTACGGCGGTGGCTATGGCTACACCTTC
cdr3_aa: CASSYGGGYGYTF

clone_size: medium-sized
cdr3_length: 13
j_call: TRBJ1-4
v_call: TRBV2
d_call: -
cdr3_nt: TGTGCCAGCACCCGGGGGGCTAATGAAAAACTGTTTTTT
cdr3_aa: CASTRGANEKLFF

clone_size: many
cdr3_length: 14
j_call: TRBJ2-2
v_call: TRBV11-1
d_call: -
cdr3_nt: TGTGCCAGCAGCCAGCGCGGAGGTTCCGGGGAGCTGTTTTTT
cdr3_aa: CASSQRGGSGELFF

clone_size: many
cdr3_length: 16
j_call: TRBJ1-2
v_call: TRBV7-9
d_call: -
cdr3_nt: TGTGCCAGCAGCTTAGTTGGGGGGGCGTTTATCTATGGCTACACCTTC
cdr3_aa: CASSLVGGAFIYGYTF

clone_size: few
cdr3_length: 14
j_call: TRBJ2-3
v_call: TRBV10-3
d_call: -
cdr3_nt: TGTGCCATCAGGTCAGCCCCAAACACAGATACGCAGTATTTT
cdr3_aa: CAIRSAPNTDTQYF

clone_size: -
cdr3_length: 15
j_call: TRBJ1-1
v_call: TRBV30
d_call: TRBD1
cdr3_nt: TGTGCCTGGAATCACAGGGGCCTGATGAACACTGAAGCTTTCTTT
cdr3_aa: CAWNHRGLMNTEAFF

clone_size: -
cdr3_length: 15
j_call: TRBJ1-1
v_call: TRBV28
d_call: -
cdr3_nt: TGTGCCAGCAGTTTATCGACAGATACCAACACTGAAGCTTTCTTT
cdr3_aa: CASSLSTDTNTEAFF

clone_size: few
cdr3_length: 15
j_call: TRBJ2-1
v_call: TRBV5-1
d_call: TRBD2
cdr3_nt: TGCGCCAGCAGCTTGCCGCCTAGCGGGAGACTTGAGCAGTTCTTC
cdr3_aa: CASSLPPSGRLEQFF

clone_size: medium-sized
cdr3_length: 13
j_call: TRBJ1-2
v_call: TRBV27
d_call: -
cdr3_nt: TGTGCCAGCAGTTCCATCGACAGATATGGCTACACCTTC
cdr3_aa: CASSSIDRYGYTF

clone_size: medium-sized
cdr3_length: 14
j_call: TRBJ1-5
v_call: TRBV28
d_call: -
cdr3_nt: TGTGCCAGCAGTCCACCGTGGGGCAATCAGCCCCAGCATTTT
cdr3_aa: CASSPPWGNQPQHF

clone_size: many
cdr3_length: 15
j_call: TRBJ1-1
v_call: TRBV11-2
d_call: -
cdr3_nt: TGTGCCAGCAGCTCCCGGGGGGGCGCGAACACTGAAGCTTTCTTT
cdr3_aa: CASSSRGGANTEAFF

clone_size: many
cdr3_length: 15
j_call: TRBJ1-3
v_call: TRBV20-1
d_call: TRBD1
cdr3_nt: TGCAGTGCTTCTACAGGGGGACAGGGTGGAAACACCATATATTTT
cdr3_aa: CSASTGGQGGNTIYF

clone_size: few
cdr3_length: 14
j_call: TRBJ2-5
v_call: TRBV6-1
d_call: -
cdr3_nt: TGTGCCAGCAGTCCTCGGGACATCCAAGAGACCCAGTACTTC
cdr3_aa: CASSPRDIQETQYF

clone_size: -
cdr3_length: 16
j_call: TRBJ2-2
v_call: TRBV7-8
d_call: -
cdr3_nt: TGTGCCAGCATCGCCCGAGGCCAATGTAACACCGGGGAGCTGTTTTTT
cdr3_aa: CASIARGQCNTGELFF

clone_size: few
cdr3_length: 14
j_call: TRBJ2-7
v_call: TRBV6-5
d_call: TRBD1
cdr3_nt: TGTACCAGCAGTTACCAGGCAGGGGGAAACGAGCAGTACTTC
cdr3_aa: CTSSYQAGGNEQYF

clone_size: -
cdr3_length: 11
j_call: TRBJ2-7
v_call: TRBV28
d_call: -
cdr3_nt: TGTGCCAGCAGTTTACTGGGGGAGCAGTACTTC
cdr3_aa: CASSLLGEQYF

clone_size: -
cdr3_length: 12
j_call: TRBJ1-2
v_call: TRBV12-3/TRBV12-4
d_call: -
cdr3_nt: TGTGCCAGCGCGAGTTCTACCGATGGCGACACCTTC
cdr3_aa: CASASSTDGDTF

clone_size: -
cdr3_length: 18
j_call: TRBJ2-1
v_call: TRBV2
d_call: TRBD1
cdr3_nt: TGTGCCAGCAGTGGTATCCGTGGGACAGGTGGTTCCTACAATGAGCAGTTCTTC
cdr3_aa: CASSGIRGTGGSYNEQFF

clone_size: many
cdr3_length: 13
j_call: TRBJ2-1
v_call: TRBV7-8
d_call: -
cdr3_nt: TGTGCCAGCAGCTTAGGGCAGTACAATGAGCAGTTCTTC
cdr3_aa: CASSLGQYNEQFF

clone_size: few
cdr3_length: 16
j_call: TRBJ1-1
v_call: TRBV5-6
d_call: -
cdr3_nt: TGTGCCAGCAGCTATAGAGGAACAGGGCCGAACACTGAAGCTTTCTTT
cdr3_aa: CASSYRGTGPNTEAFF

clone_size: -
cdr3_length: 15
j_call: TRBJ1-5
v_call: TRBV20-1
d_call: -
cdr3_nt: TGCAGTGATAGATGGGGGACTGCGGGCAATCAGCCCCAGCACTTT
cdr3_aa: CSDRWGTAGNQPQHF

clone_size: -
cdr3_length: 15
j_call: TRBJ1-2
v_call: TRBV24-1
d_call: -
cdr3_nt: TGTGCCACCAGTGAAACAGGCCATCCTAACTATGGCTACACCTTC
cdr3_aa: CATSETGHPNYGYTF

clone_size: -
cdr3_length: 13
j_call: TRBJ2-2
v_call: TRBV29-1
d_call: -
cdr3_nt: TGCAGCGTTGTGGCACCGAACATCGGGGAGCTGTTTTTT
cdr3_aa: CSVVAPNIGELFF